This passage covers 25 T cell receptor beta chains from one sample sequenced in a study of blood T cell repertoires in COVID-19 (dated by TCRdb to about 2020). Library construction relied on the immunoSEQ multiplex PCR assay. Entries here come from immuneACCESS through TCRdb and include only in-frame sequences with V and J called. Some clones fail to appear in such tables; in the studies checked, an unresolved V gene covers under half of the shortfall, and the cause of the remainder is unknown. Counted in this sample were over 85,000 clones; roughly 82% of them appeared once. The ten largest clones add up to around 4% of the sample. Sequencing input: peripheral blood. The origin of the receptors is a human donor in a cohort sampled during active COVID-19.

This chain uses TRBV7-9 with TRBJ2-2; tentative D call: TRBD2 (5 bases). V gave up 1 base and J gave up 3 bases, with 18 bases separating them. The CDR3 sequence is 18 residues long. Per germline, CDR1 SEHNR and CDR2 FQNEAQ (reference sequence). The CDR3 region is CASSLEMGMAADTGELFF. Written as DNA, the CDR3 is TGTGCCAGCAGCTTAGAAATGGGGATGGCAGCGGACACCGGGGAGCTGTTTTTT.

This CDR3 is CASTLYTEAFF. The CDR3, as DNA: TGTGCCAGCACCCTCTACACTGAAGCTTTCTTT. This chain links TRBV5-8 with TRBJ1-1; D call uncertain. The CDR3 spans 11 residues. CDR1 is SGHTS, CDR2 YDEGEE, per germline. Trimming removed 6 bases from V and 3 bases from J, with 6 bases in between.

The chain is built from TRBV5-1 and TRBJ1-1; D is unclear. Germline V gene sequence: CDR1 SGHRS, CDR2 YFSETQ. The ends were cut back, 7 bases at V and 4 bases at J, with 11 bases in the middle. The CDR3 runs 12 residues. Written as DNA, the CDR3 is TGCGCCAGCTCCGGGATTAGCACTGAAGCTTTCTTT. The encoded protein is CASSGISTEAFF.

This clone was detected once. V gene TRBV6-4 combines with J gene TRBJ1-6; 8 bases match TRBD1. This CDR3 comprises 14 residues. With V trimmed by 3 bases and J by 8 bases, 3 bases remained unmatched. Germline loops: CDR1 MRHNA, CDR2 SNTAGT. CDR3 residues: CASSETDRDSPLHF. The CDR3 region has the DNA TGTGCCAGCAGTGAGACGGACAGGGATTCACCCCTCCACTTT.

The rearrangement uses TRBV7-2 and TRBJ2-3; no firm D call. V was trimmed by 5 bases and J by 6 bases, leaving 15 bases between them. CDR1 SGHTA and CDR2 FQGNSA come from the germline V gene. The CDR3 runs to 14 residues. CDR3 in amino acids: CASSPREAVDTQYF. CDR3 DNA: TGTGCCAGCAGCCCCCGTGAGGCCGTGGATACGCAGTATTTT.

The rearrangement links TRBV20-1 to TRBJ2-3; TRBD2 matches 10 bases. Trimming took 3 bases from V and 2 from J; bases not matched to a gene: 8. Germline lookup yields CDR1 DFQATT and CDR2 SNEGSKA (reference sequence). The CDR3 has 16 amino acids. CDR3 sequence (DNA): TGCAGTGCTAGTTCCGGACTAGCGGATTACACAGATACGCAGTATTTT. It specifies CSASSGLADYTDTQYF.

The genes are TRBV11-3 and TRBJ2-7, with 8 bases aligning to TRBD2. Trimming took 5 bases from V and 7 from J; bases not matched to a gene: 10. The CDR3 loop spans 14 amino acids. Germline V gene sequence: CDR1 SGHNT, CDR2 YENEEA. The CDR3 is CASSRGRGGTEQYF. CDR3 coding DNA: TGTGCCAGCAGCCGGGGCCGGGGGGGCACGGAGCAGTACTTC.

The rearrangement links TRBV3-1 (or the pseudogene TRBV3-2) to TRBJ1-2, with D perhaps TRBD1 (6 bases). V lost 4 bases and J 2 bases, leaving 23 bases between the germline ends. The CDR3 contains 18 residues. Germline values: CDR1 LGHDT, CDR2 YNNKEL (reference sequence). The CDR3 bases are TGTGCCAGCAGCCGAGGACCTTTACCGGGACACAGGAACTATGGCTACACCTTC. Protein sequence: CASSRGPLPGHRNYGYTF.

This clone was counted a single time. The chain couples TRBV2 to TRBJ2-1; D remains ambiguous. CDR1 is SNHLY, CDR2 FYNNEI, per germline. There are 15 residues in the CDR3. The V end was cut by 3 bases, the J end by 0 bases, with 9 bases between. The CDR3 is CASSDRTNSYNEQFF. Written as DNA, the CDR3 is TGTGCCAGCAGTGACCGAACTAACTCCTACAATGAGCAGTTCTTC.

The chain joins TRBV30 to TRBJ2-1; the match to TRBD2 covers 12 bases. This CDR3 spans 17 amino acids. The ends lost 1 base at V and 3 bases at J; junction bases unmatched: 7. Germline V gene sequence: CDR1 GTSNPN, CDR2 SVGIG (reference sequence). CDR3 loop: CAWSGSRLAGDYNEQFF. CDR3 nucleotide sequence: TGTGCCTGGAGTGGTTCGCGACTAGCGGGGGACTACAATGAGCAGTTCTTC.

The chain carries TRBV27 and TRBJ2-3, with a tentative D call TRBD1 (6 bases). The germline V gene has CDR1 MNHEY and CDR2 SMNVEV (reference sequence). The CDR3 has 15 amino acids. Deletions cut 2 bases from V and 0 bases from J, with 9 bases between. The CDR3 sequence: CASSLMTGSTDTQYF. CDR3 DNA sequence: TGTGCCAGCAGTTTAATGACAGGTAGCACAGATACGCAGTATTTT.

V and J are TRBV5-1 and TRBJ2-6; 7 bases are shared with TRBD1. The CDR3 totals 17 residues. V lost 3 bases to trimming and J lost 0 bases; unmatched junction nucleotides: 6. CDR1 is SGHRS, CDR2 YFSETQ, per germline. CDR3 nucleotide sequence: TGCGCCAGCAGCTCCTCGACAGGGCTCTCTGGGGCCAACGTCCTGACTTTC. It specifies CASSSSTGLSGANVLTF.

The CDR3 nucleotides read TGTGCCAGCAGCAAGGGACAGGGAATTGAAGCTTTCTTT. The encoded protein is CASSKGQGIEAFF. The chain carries TRBV21-1 and TRBJ1-1; the D call of TRBD1 is as the table states it, not checked on the DNA. TRBV21-1 is a pseudogene locus. The CDR3 is made up of 13 amino acids.

The chain has TRBV7-2 and TRBJ2-7, with 7 bases matching TRBD1. This CDR3 comprises 13 residues. Germline CDR1 SGHTA, CDR2 FQGNSA. The J segment lost 3 bases and the V segment lost 3 bases, leaving 2 bases of the junction unmatched. The CDR3 sequence: CASSLTGFYEQYF. CDR3 DNA sequence: TGTGCCAGCAGCTTGACAGGGTTCTACGAGCAGTACTTC. Filled out from reference TRBV7-2 and TRBJ2-7, the complete variable domain reads GAGVSQSPSNKVTEKGKDVELRCDPISGHTALYWYRQSLGQGLEFLIYFQGNSAPDKSGLPSDRFSAERTGGSVSTLTIQRTQQEDSAVYLCASSLTGFYEQYFGPGTRLTVT.

The chain carries TRBV6-2 or TRBV6-3 and TRBJ2-1; 11 bases are a match to TRBD1. J was trimmed by 8 bases and V by 5 bases; bases with no gene match: 5. CDR3 length: 14 residues. Per germline, CDR1 MNHEY and CDR2 SVGEGT. The CDR3, as DNA: TGTGCCAGCAGTGGTTGGACAGGGGGCTATGAGCAGTTCTTC. Amino acids: CASSGWTGGYEQFF.

V usage is TRBV7-2 and J usage is TRBJ1-5; 8 bases map to TRBD1. V lost 3 bases and J lost 5; bases outside the gene matches: 6. This CDR3 has 15 residues. Germline V gene data show CDR1 as SGHTA and CDR2 as FQGNSA. CDR3 in DNA: TGTGCCAGCAGCTTCTCCGGACAGGGTTATCAGCCCCAGCATTTT. It codes for CASSFSGQGYQPQHF.

This clone was seen only once. The chain employs TRBV9 and TRBJ1-6, with D hard to call. Germline V lookup: CDR1 SGDLS, CDR2 YYNGEE. The CDR3 totals 15 residues. Deletions cut 4 bases from V and 4 bases from J, with 12 bases between. CDR3 nucleotides: TGTGCCAGCAGCCCCAGTTGGAGTTATAATTCACCCCTCCACTTT. It translates to CASSPSWSYNSPLHF.

The J gene is TRBJ2-2, the V gene TRBV3-1 (or the pseudogene TRBV3-2), with a possible D match to TRBD2 (6 bases). The CDR3 runs 15 residues. V was pared by 3 bases and J by 0 bases, with 8 bases between. Germline V gene data show CDR1 as LGHDT and CDR2 as YNNKEL (reference sequence). CDR3 region: CASSHGGANTGELFF. DNA of the CDR3: TGTGCCAGCAGCCATGGAGGGGCGAACACCGGGGAGCTGTTTTTT.

This chain links TRBV4-1 with TRBJ2-3; 9 positions match TRBD2. CDR3 length: 17 amino acids. CDR1 and CDR2 (germline): MGHRA, YSYEKL. With 1 base clipped from V and 2 bases from J, the junction kept 7 bases outside the gene matches. CDR3 nucleotide sequence: TGCGCCAGCAGCCAAGGAATTAAGCGGGGGGCCACAGATACGCAGTATTTT. Protein: CASSQGIKRGATDTQYF.

V gene TRBV13 combines with J gene TRBJ2-1, with 9 positions matching TRBD2. V lost 0 bases, J lost 8 bases, and 11 bases stayed unmatched. Germline V CDR1 and CDR2: PRHDT, FYEKMQ (reference sequence). The CDR3 is 17 amino acids. For the CDR3, the DNA is TGTGCCAGCAGCTTAGGATTCGGCGGGGGGGCTGGCCATGAGCAGTTCTTC. Amino acid sequence: CASSLGFGGGAGHEQFF.

This clone was observed a handful of times. This sequence joins TRBV5-1 and TRBJ2-2; D call uncertain. V was trimmed by 0 bases and J by 0 bases, leaving 6 bases between them. CDR3 length equals 15 residues. Germline V lookup: CDR1 SGHRS, CDR2 YFSETQ. CDR3 in amino acids: CASSLDGPNTGELFF. In DNA, the CDR3 is TGCGCCAGCAGCTTGGACGGTCCGAACACCGGGGAGCTGTTTTTT. Using reference TRBV5-1 and TRBJ2-2 for the parts outside the CDR3, the full variable domain is KAGVTQTPRYLIKTRGQQVTLSCSPISGHRSVSWYQQTPGQGLQFLFEYFSETQRNKGNFPGRFSGRQFSNSRSEMNVSTLELGDSALYLCASSLDGPNTGELFFGEGSRLTVL.

The rearrangement joins TRBV24-1 to TRBJ1-2; TRBD1 matches 8 bases. CDR1 and CDR2 from the germline V gene are KGHDR and SFDVKD. V was pared by 5 bases and J by 3 bases, with 4 bases of the junction left unmatched. The CDR3 contains 14 residues. CDR3 amino acids: CATSATGVDYGYTF. The DNA of the CDR3 is TGTGCCACCAGTGCGACAGGGGTTGACTATGGCTACACCTTC.

The chain combines TRBV7-2 with TRBJ1-5; the match to TRBD1 covers 9 bases. CDR3 length: 14 amino acids. Germline lookup yields CDR1 SGHTA and CDR2 FQGNSA. V was clipped by 4 bases and J by 6 bases; unmatched bases: 4. CDR3 sequence: CASSSGDRAQPQHF. The CDR3 region has the DNA TGTGCCAGCAGCTCGGGGGACAGGGCTCAGCCCCAGCATTTT.

The V gene is TRBV28, the J gene TRBJ2-7; D might be TRBD1 (6 bases). This CDR3 spans 13 amino acids. Germline V CDR1 and CDR2: MDHEN, SYDVKM. V shed 6 bases and J shed 2 bases, with 11 bases lying between them. CDR3 sequence (DNA): TGTGCCAGCAGGAACAGGGTACCCTACGAGCAGTACTTC. It yields the protein CASRNRVPYEQYF.

The rearrangement uses TRBV4-2 and TRBJ1-3; D gene unclear. Germline V gene lookup returns CDR1 LGHNA and CDR2 YNFKEQ. The CDR3 runs 17 residues. V lost 2 bases to trimming and J lost 0 bases, with 14 bases between them. The CDR3 region has the DNA TGTGCCAGCAGCCAATACTTAATCCCACTCTCTGGAAACACCATATATTTT. Translating gives CASSQYLIPLSGNTIYF.